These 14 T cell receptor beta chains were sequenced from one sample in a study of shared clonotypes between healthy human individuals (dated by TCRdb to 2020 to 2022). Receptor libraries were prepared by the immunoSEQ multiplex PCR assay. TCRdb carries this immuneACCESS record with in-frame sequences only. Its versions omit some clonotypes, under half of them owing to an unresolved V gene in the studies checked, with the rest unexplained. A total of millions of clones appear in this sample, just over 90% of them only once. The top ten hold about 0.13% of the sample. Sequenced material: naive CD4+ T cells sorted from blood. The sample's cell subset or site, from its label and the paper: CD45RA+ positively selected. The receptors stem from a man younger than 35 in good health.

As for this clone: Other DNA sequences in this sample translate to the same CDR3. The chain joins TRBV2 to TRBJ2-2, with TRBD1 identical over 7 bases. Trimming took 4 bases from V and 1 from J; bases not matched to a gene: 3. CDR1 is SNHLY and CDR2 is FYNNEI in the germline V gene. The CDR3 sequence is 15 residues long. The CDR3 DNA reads TGTGCCAGCAGTGGACAGGGCCGGAACACCGGGGAGCTGTTTTTT. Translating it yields CASSGQGRNTGELFF.

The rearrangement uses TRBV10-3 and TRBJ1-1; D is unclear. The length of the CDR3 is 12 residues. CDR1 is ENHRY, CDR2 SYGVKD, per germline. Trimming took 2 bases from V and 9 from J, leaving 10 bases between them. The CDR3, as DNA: TGTGCCATCAGTGAGGCGGAAGGGAAAGCTTTCTTT. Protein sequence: CAISEAEGKAFF.

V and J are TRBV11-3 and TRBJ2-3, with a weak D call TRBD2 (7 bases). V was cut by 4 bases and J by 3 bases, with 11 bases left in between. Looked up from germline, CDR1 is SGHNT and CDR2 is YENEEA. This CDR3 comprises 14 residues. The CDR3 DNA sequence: TGTGCCAGCAGCTCTGGGGGGGCGACAGATACGCAGTATTTT. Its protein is CASSSGGATDTQYF.

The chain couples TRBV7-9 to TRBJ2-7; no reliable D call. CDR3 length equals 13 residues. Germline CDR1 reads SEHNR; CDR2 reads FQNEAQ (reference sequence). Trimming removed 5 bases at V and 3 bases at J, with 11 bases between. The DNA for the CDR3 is TGTGCCAGCAGCCGTTCGGCAGGCTACGAGCAGTACTTC. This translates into CASSRSAGYEQYF.

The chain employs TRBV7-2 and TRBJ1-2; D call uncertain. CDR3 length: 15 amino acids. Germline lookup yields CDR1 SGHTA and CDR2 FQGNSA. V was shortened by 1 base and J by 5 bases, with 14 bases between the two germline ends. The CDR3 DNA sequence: TGTGCCAGCAGCTTAGGCGTAGGTTCTAGGTATGGCTACACCTTC. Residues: CASSLGVGSRYGYTF.

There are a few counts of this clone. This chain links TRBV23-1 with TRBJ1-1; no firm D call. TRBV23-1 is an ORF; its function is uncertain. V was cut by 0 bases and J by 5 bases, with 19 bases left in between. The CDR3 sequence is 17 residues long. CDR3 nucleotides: TGCGCCAGCAGTCAATCGTTTCGGACTGCGAGTTTGACTGAAGCTTTCTTT. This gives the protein CASSQSFRTASLTEAFF.

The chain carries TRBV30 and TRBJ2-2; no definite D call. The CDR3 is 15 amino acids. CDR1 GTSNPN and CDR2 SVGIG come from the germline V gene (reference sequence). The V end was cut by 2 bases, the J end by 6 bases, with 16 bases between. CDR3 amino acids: CAWSRSPKDAGELFF. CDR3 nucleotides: TGTGCCTGGAGTCGGTCCCCTAAGGACGCCGGGGAGCTGTTTTTT.

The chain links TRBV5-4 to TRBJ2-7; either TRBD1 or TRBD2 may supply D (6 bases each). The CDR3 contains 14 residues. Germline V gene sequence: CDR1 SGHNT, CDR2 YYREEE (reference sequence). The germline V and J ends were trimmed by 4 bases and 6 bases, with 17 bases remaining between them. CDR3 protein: CASSRSVGGVEQYF. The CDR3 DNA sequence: TGTGCCAGCAGCCGCTCGGTGGGGGGCGTCGAGCAGTACTTC.

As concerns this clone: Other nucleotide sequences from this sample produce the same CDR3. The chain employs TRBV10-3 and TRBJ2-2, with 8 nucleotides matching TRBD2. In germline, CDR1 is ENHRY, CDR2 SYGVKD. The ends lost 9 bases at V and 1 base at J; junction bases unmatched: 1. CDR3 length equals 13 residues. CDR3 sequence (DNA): TGTGCCATTACTAGCGGGAACACCGGGGAGCTGTTTTTT. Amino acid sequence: CAITSGNTGELFF.

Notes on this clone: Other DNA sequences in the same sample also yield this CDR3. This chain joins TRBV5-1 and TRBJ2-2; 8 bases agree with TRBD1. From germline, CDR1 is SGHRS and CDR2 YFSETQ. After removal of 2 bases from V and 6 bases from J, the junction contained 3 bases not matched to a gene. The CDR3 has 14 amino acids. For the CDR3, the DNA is TGCGCCAGCAGCTTAGGACAGGGAGCCGGGGAGCTGTTTTTT. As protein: CASSLGQGAGELFF.

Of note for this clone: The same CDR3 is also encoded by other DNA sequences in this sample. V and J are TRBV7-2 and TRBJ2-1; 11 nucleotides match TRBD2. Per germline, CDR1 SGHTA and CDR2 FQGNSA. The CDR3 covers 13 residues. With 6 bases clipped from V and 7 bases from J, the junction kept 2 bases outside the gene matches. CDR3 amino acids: CASRLAGVNEQFF. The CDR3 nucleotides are TGTGCCAGCAGACTAGCGGGAGTAAATGAGCAGTTCTTC.

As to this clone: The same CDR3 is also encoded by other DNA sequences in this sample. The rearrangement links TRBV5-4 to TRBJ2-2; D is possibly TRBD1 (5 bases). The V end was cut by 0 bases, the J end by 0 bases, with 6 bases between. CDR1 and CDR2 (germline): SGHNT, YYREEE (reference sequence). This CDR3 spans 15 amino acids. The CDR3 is CASSLAGTNTGELFF. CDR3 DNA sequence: TGTGCCAGCAGCTTGGCAGGGACGAACACCGGGGAGCTGTTTTTT.

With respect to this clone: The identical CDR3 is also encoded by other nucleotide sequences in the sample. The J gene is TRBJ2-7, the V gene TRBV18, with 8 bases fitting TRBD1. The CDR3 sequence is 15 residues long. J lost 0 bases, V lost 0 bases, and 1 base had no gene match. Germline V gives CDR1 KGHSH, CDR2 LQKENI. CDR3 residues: CASSPPGQGSYEQYF. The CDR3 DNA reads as TGTGCCAGCTCACCACCAGGACAGGGCTCCTACGAGCAGTACTTC.

CDR3 region: CASSLFKISRGATNEKLFF. The DNA for the CDR3 is TGTGCCAGCAGCTTATTTAAGATTTCGAGAGGGGCTACTAATGAAAAACTGTTTTTT. The V gene is TRBV7-9, the J gene TRBJ1-4, with TRBD1 as a possible D gene (5 bases). The germline V gene has CDR1 SEHNR and CDR2 FQNEAQ (reference sequence). The CDR3 totals 19 residues. Trimming removed 2 bases at V and 2 bases at J, with 21 bases between.